This record concerns one TCR beta chain sequence. This sample is part of a study of T-cell reconstitution after alpha-beta-depleted transplantation in children. Library preparation (for TCRbeta) was performed with unique molecular identifiers. Via MiXCR, TCRdb re-called the PCR reads, giving one row per CDR3 protein. The sample contains about 240,000 distinct CDR3 sequences, 12% of which appear only once. The CDR3 has 19 amino acids. Unmatched junction bases numbered 23, after V lost 7 bases and J lost 5 bases. Germline V gene sequence: CDR1 SGHRS, CDR2 YFSETQ. Sequencing used PBMCs from the stem cell graft donor, obtained from the stem cell graft. The TCR comes from a human donor who donated a stem cell graft to a child with acute lymphoblastic leukemia. V and J are TRBV5-1 and TRBJ2-2, with 7 positions matching TRBD2. The CDR3 here is CASRTHPRGGREITGELFF. In DNA form, the CDR3 reads TGCGCCAGCCGCACCCACCCGAGGGGCGGGAGAGAAATTACCGGGGAGCTGTTTTTT.